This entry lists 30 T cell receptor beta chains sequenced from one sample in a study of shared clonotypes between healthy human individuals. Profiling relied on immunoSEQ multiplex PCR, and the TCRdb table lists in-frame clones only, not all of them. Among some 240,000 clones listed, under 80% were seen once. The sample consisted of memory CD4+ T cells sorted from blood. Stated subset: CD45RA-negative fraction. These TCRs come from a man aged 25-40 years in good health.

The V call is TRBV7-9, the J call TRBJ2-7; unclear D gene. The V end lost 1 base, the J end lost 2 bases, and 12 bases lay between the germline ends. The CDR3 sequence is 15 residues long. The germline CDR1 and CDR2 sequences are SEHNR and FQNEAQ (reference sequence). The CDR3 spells CASSLGAAFTYEQYF. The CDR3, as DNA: TGTGCCAGCAGCTTAGGGGCAGCGTTCACCTACGAGCAGTACTTC.

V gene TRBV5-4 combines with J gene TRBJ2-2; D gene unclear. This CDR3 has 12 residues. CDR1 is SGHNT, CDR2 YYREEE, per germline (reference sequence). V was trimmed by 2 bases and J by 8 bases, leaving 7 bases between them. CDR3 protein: CASSFVGGELFF. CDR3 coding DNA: TGTGCCAGCAGCTTCGTCGGGGGGGAGCTGTTTTTT. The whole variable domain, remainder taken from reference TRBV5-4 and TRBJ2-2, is ETGVTQSPTHLIKTRGQQVTLRCSSQSGHNTVSWYQQALGQGPQFIFQYYREEENGRGNFPPRFSGLQFPNYSSELNVNALELDDSALYLCASSFVGGELFFGEGSRLTVL.

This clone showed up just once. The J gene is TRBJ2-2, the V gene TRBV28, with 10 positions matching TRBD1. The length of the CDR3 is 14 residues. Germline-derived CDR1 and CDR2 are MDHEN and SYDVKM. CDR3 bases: TGTGCGATCAGGGACAGGGGGAACACCGGGGAGCTGTTTTTT. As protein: CAIRDRGNTGELFF.

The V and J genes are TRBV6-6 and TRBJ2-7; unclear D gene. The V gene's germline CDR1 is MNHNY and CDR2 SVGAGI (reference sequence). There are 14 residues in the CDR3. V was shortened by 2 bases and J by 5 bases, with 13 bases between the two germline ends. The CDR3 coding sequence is TGTGCCAGCAGTTACCCGGGTGTTCGGCACGAGCAGTACTTC. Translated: CASSYPGVRHEQYF.

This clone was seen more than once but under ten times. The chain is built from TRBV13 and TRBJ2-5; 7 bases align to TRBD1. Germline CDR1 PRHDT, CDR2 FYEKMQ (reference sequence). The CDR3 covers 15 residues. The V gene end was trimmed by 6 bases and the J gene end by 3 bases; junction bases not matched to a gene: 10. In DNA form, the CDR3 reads TGTGCCAGCAGGGAAGCAGGGGGAGCAAAAGAGACCCAGTACTTC. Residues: CASREAGGAKETQYF.

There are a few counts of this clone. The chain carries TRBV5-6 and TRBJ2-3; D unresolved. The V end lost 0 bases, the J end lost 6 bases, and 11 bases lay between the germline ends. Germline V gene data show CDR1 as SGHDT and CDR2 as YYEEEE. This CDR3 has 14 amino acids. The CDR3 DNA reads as TGTGCCAGCAGCTTGGCGGGCCGAGCGGATACGCAGTATTTT. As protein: CASSLAGRADTQYF.

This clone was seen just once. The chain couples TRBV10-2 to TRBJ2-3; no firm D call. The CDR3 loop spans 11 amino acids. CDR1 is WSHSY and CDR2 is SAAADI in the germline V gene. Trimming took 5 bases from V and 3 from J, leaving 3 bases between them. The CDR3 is CASSSTDTQYF. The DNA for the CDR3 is TGCGCCAGCAGTTCAACAGATACGCAGTATTTT.

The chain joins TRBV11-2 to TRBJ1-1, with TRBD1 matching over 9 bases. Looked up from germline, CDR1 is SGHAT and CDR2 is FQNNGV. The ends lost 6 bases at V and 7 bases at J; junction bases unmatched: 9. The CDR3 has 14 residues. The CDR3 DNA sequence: TGTGCCAGCAGTCGAACAGGGGGCGCAGGTGAAGCTTTCTTT. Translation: CASSRTGGAGEAFF.

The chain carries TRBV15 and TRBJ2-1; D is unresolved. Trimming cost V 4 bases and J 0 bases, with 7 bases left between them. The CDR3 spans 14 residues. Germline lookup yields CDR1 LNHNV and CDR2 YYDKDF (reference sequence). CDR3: CATSKESSYNEQFF. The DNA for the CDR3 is TGTGCCACCAGCAAGGAAAGCTCCTACAATGAGCAGTTCTTC.

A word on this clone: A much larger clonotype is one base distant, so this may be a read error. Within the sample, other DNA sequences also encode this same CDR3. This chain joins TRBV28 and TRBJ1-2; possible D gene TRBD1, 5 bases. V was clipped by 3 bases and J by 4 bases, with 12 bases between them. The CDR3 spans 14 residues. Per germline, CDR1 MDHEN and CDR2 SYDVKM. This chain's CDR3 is CASSLGGGRYGYTF. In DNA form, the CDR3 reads TGTGCCAGCAGTTTGGGGGGGGGTCGCTATGGCTACACCTTC.

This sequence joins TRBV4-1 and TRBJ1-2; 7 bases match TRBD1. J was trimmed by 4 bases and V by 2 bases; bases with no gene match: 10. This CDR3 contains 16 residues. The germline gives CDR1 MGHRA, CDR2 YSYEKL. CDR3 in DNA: TGCGCCAGCAGCCAAAACCTTAGGACAGGTGGCTATGGCTACACCTTC. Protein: CASSQNLRTGGYGYTF.

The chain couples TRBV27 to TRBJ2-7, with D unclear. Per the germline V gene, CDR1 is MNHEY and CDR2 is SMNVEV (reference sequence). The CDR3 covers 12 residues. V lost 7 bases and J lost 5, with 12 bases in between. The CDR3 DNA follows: TGTGCCAGCAACAAAACCGCGAACGAGCAGTACTTC. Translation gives CASNKTANEQYF.

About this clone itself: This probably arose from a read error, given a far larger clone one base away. The CDR3 DNA follows: TGCAGCGTTGACCAGGGATTGAACACTGAAGCTTTCTTT. This encodes CSVDQGLNTEAFF. The chain combines TRBV29-1 with TRBJ1-1; tentative D call: TRBD1 (5 bases). The CDR3 length is 13 residues. Germline CDR1 is SQVTM and CDR2 is ANQGSEA. Trimming left V 3 bases short and J 0 bases short, with 8 bases between.

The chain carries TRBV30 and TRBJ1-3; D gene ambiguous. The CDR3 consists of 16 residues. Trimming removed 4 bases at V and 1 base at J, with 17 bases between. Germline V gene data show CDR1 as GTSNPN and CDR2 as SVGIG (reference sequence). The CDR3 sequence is CAWNPFSRPSGNTIYF. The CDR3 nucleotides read TGTGCCTGGAACCCCTTCTCACGGCCGTCTGGAAACACCATATATTTT.

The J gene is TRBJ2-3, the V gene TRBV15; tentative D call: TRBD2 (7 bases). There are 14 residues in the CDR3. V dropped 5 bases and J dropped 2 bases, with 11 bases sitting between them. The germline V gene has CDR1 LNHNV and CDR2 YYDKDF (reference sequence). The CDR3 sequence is CATSPGGLTDTQYF. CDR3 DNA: TGTGCCACCAGCCCGGGGGGCCTCACAGATACGCAGTATTTT.

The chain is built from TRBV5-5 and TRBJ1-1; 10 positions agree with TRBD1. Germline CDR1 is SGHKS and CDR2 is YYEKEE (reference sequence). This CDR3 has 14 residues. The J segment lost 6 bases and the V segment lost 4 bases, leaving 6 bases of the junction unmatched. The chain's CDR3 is CASSPGQGTPEAFF. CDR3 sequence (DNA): TGTGCCAGCAGCCCGGGACAGGGGACGCCTGAAGCTTTCTTT. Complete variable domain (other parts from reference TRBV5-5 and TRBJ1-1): DAGVTQSPTHLIKTRGQQVTLRCSPISGHKSVSWYQQVLGQGPQFIFQYYEKEERGRGNFPDRFSARQFPNYSSELNVNALLLGDSALYLCASSPGQGTPEAFFGQGTRLTVV.

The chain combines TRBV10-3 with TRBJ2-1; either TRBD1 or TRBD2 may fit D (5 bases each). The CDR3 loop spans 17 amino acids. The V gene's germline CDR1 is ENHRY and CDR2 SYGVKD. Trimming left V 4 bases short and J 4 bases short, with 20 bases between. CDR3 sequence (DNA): TGTGCCATCAGTGGGATGGACTTTACCGGGGCGTACAATGAGCAGTTCTTC. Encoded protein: CAISGMDFTGAYNEQFF.

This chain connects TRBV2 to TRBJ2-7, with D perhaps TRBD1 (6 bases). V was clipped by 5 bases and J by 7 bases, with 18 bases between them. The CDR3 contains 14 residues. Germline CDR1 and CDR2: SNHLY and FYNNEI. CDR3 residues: CASSPKTGVGEQYF. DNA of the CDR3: TGTGCCAGCAGTCCAAAGACAGGTGTGGGGGAGCAGTACTTC.

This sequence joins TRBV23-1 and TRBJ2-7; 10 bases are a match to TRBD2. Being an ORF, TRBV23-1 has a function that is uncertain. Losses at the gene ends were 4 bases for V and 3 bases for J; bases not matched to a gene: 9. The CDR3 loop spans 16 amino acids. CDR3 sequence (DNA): TGCGCCAGCAGTCTTGGGACTAGCGCTAACGACTACGAGCAGTACTTC. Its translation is CASSLGTSANDYEQYF.

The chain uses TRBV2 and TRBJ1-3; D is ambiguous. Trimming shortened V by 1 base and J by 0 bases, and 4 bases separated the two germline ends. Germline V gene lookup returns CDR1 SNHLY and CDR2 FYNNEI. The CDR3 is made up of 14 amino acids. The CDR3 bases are TGTGCCAGCAGTGAAGGAAGCTCTGGAAACACCATATATTTT. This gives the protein CASSEGSSGNTIYF.

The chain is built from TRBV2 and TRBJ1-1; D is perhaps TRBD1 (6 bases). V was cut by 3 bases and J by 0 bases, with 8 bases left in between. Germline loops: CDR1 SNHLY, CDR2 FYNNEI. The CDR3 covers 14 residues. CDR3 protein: CASSEGGLNTEAFF. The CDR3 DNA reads TGTGCCAGCAGTGAGGGGGGGCTGAACACTGAAGCTTTCTTT.

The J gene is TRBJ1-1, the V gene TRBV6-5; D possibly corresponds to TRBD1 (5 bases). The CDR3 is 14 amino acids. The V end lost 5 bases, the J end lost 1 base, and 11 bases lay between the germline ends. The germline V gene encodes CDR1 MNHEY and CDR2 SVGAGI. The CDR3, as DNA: TGTGCCAGCAGTACGGGGGGGGAGAACACTGAAGCTTTCTTT. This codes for CASSTGGENTEAFF.

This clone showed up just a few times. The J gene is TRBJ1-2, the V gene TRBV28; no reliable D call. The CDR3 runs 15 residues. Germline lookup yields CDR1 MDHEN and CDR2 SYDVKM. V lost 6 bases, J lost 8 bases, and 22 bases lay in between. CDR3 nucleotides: TGTGCCAGCAGGTCGCCAAGTCTACACCTATCGGGCTACACCTTC. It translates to CASRSPSLHLSGYTF.

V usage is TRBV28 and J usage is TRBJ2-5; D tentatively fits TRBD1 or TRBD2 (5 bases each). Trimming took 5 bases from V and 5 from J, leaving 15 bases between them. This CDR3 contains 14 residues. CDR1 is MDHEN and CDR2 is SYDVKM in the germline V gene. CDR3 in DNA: TGTGCCAGCAGTCTACCCGGGACGGGTGAGACCCAGTACTTC. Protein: CASSLPGTGETQYF. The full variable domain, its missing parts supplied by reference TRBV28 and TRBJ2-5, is DVKVTQSSRYLVKRTGEKVFLECVQDMDHENMFWYRQDPGLGLRLIYFSYDVKMKEKGDIPEGYSVSREKKERFSLILESASTNQTSMYLCASSLPGTGETQYFGPGTRLLVL.

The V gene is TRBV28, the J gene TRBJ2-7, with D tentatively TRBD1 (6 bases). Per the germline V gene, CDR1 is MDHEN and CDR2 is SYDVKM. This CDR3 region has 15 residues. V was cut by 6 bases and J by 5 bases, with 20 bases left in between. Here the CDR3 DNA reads TGTGCCAGCAGCATTGGTAGTTACAGGGTGGACGAGCAGTACTTC. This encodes CASSIGSYRVDEQYF.

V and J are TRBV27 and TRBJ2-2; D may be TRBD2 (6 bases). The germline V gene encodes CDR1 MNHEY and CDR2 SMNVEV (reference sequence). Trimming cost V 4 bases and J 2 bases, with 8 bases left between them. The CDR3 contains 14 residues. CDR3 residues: CASSSRGNTGELFF. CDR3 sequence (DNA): TGTGCCAGCAGTTCGCGGGGAAACACCGGGGAGCTGTTTTTT.

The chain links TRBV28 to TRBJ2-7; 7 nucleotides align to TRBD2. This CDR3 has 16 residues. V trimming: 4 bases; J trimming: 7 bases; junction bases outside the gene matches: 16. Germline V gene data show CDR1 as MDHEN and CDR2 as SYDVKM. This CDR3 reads CASSSGRGGVIREQYF. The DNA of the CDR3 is TGTGCCAGCAGTTCGGGTCGGGGAGGGGTGATTAGAGAGCAGTACTTC.

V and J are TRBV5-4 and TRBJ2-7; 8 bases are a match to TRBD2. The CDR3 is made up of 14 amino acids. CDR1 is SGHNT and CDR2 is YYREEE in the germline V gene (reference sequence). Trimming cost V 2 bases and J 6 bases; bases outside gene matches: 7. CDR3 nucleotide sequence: TGTGCCAGCAGCTTTTCCGGGAGGGAAGGCGAGCAGTACTTC. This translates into CASSFSGREGEQYF.

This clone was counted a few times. The chain's CDR3 is CASSLGAGNTGELFF. The CDR3 coding sequence is TGTGCCAGCAGCTTGGGGGCGGGAAACACCGGGGAGCTGTTTTTT. V and J are TRBV5-4 and TRBJ2-2; tentative D call: TRBD2 (6 bases). Between the trimmed V and J ends, which lost 0 bases and 2 bases, there was a span of 8 bases. Per germline, CDR1 SGHNT and CDR2 YYREEE (reference sequence). The CDR3 runs to 15 residues.

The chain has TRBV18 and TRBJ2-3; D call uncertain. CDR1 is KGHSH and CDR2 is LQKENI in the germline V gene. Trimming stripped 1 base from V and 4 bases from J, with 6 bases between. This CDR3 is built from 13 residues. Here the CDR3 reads CASSPRKADTQYF. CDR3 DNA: TGTGCCAGCTCACCACGTAAAGCAGATACGCAGTATTTT.